Each of the 5 T cell receptor beta chains below was sequenced from the same sample in a study of blood T cell repertoires in COVID-19. Method: immunoSEQ multiplex PCR; TCRdb's copy keeps in-frame clones and lacks some. The repertoire has 250,000 to 300,000 clones, 85% to 90% of them found once; the top ten carry 0.9% to 1%. The material sequenced was peripheral blood. Every receptor here comes from a woman aged 40 to 50 who had recovered from COVID-19.

The genes are TRBV19 and TRBJ2-1, with 7 bases fitting TRBD2. The CDR3 sequence is 15 residues long. Germline values: CDR1 LNHDA, CDR2 SQIVND (reference sequence). The J segment lost 10 bases and the V segment lost 4 bases, leaving 13 bases of the junction unmatched. Written as DNA, the CDR3 is TGTGCCAGTAGTACCCGGGGAGGGGCGCGGGTGGAGCAGTTCTTC. Its protein is CASSTRGGARVEQFF.

The chain combines TRBV4-3 with TRBJ2-6; maybe TRBD2 (6 bases). Germline assignment: CDR1 LGHNA and CDR2 YSLEER. The CDR3 consists of 19 residues. V gave up 0 bases and J gave up 0 bases, with 15 bases separating them. CDR3: CASSQDHGGALSGANVLTF. The CDR3 DNA sequence: TGCGCCAGCAGCCAAGATCATGGCGGGGCCCTCTCTGGGGCCAACGTCCTGACTTTC.

The V and J genes are TRBV30 and TRBJ1-5; D remains ambiguous. The germline V and J ends were trimmed by 1 base and 3 bases, with 10 bases remaining between them. CDR3 length: 14 residues. CDR1 is GTSNPN and CDR2 is SVGIG in the germline V gene (reference sequence). The CDR3, as DNA: TGTGCCTGGAGTGCCACAGATAACAATCAGCCCCAGCATTTT. This translates into CAWSATDNNQPQHF.

This chain connects TRBV19 to TRBJ2-7, with 8 bases fitting TRBD1. In germline, CDR1 is LNHDA, CDR2 SQIVND (reference sequence). The V gene end was trimmed by 5 bases and the J gene end by 5 bases; junction bases not matched to a gene: 2. CDR3 length: 12 residues. Here the CDR3 DNA reads TGTGCCAGTAGTGTCAGGGGGCACGAGCAGTACGTC. It encodes CASSVRGHEQYV.

The chain joins TRBV28 to TRBJ2-1; TRBD2 matches at 12 bases. The CDR3 has 16 amino acids. Trimming removed 5 bases from V and 3 bases from J; junction bases left unmatched: 5. The germline CDR1 and CDR2 sequences are MDHEN and SYDVKM. CDR3 coding DNA: TGTGCCAGCAGTCCGGGGGGACTAGCGGGCTACAATGAGCAGTTCTTC. As protein: CASSPGGLAGYNEQFF.